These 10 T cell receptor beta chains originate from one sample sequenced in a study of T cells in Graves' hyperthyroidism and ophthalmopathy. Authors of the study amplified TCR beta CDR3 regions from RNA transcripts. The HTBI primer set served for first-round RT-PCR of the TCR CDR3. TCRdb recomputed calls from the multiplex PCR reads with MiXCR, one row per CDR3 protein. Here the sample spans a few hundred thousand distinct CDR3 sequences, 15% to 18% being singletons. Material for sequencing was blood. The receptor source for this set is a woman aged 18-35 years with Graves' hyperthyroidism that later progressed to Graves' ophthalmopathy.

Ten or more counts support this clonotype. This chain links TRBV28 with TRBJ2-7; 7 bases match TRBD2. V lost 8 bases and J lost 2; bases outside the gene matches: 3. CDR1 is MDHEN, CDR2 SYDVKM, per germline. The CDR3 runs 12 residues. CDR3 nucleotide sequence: TGTGCCAGCCAAGGACTAGCCTACGAGCAGTACTTC. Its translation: CASQGLAYEQYF. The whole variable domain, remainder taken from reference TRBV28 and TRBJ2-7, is DVKVTQSSRYLVKRTGEKVFLECVQDMDHENMFWYRQDPGLGLRLIYFSYDVKMKEKGDIPEGYSVSREKKERFSLILESASTNQTSMYLCASQGLAYEQYFGPGTRLTVT.

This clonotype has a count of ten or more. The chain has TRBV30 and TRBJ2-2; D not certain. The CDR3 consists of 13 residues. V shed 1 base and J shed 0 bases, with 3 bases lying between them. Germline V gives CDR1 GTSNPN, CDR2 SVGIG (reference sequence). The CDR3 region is CAWSDSNTGELFF. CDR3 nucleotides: TGTGCCTGGAGTGATTCGAACACCGGGGAGCTGTTTTTT.

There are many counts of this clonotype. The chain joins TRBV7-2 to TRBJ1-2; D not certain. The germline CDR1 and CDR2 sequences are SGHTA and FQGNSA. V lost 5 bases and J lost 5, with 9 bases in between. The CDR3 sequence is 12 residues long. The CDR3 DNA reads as TGTGCCAGCAGCCCTAAGGCTTATGGCTACACCTTC. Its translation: CASSPKAYGYTF.

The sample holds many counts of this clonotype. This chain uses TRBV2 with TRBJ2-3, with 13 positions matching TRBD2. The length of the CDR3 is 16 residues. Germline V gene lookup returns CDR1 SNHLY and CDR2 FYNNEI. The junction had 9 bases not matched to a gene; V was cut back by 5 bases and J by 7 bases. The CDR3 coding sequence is TGTGCCAGCAGTTCAGGACTAGCGGGAGTCAGCAATACGCAGTATTTT. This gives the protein CASSSGLAGVSNTQYF.

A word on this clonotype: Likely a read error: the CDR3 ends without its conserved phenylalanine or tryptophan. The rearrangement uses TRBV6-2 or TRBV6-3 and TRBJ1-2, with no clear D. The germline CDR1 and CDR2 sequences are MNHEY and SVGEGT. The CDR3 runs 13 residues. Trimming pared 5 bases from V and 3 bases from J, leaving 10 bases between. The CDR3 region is CASSPSRDYGYTS. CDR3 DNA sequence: TGTGCCAGCAGTCCCTCACGCGACTATGGCTACACCTCC.

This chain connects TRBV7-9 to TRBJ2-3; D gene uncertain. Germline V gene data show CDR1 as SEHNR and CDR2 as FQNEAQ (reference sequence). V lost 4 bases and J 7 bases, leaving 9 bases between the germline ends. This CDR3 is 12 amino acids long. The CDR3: CASSYGENTQYF. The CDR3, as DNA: TGTGCCAGCAGCTACGGCGAGAATACGCAGTATTTT. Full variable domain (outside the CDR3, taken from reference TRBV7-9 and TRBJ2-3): DTGVSQNPRHKITKRGQNVTFRCDPISEHNRLYWYRQTLGQGPEFLTYFQNEAQLEKSRLLSDRFSAERPKGSFSTLEIQRTEQGDSAMYLCASSYGENTQYFGPGTRLTVL.

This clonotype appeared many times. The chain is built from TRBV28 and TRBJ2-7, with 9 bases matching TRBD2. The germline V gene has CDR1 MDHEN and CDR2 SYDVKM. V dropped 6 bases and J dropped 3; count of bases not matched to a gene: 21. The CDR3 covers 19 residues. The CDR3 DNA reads TGTGCCAGCAGGGCCCTCCGGGGGCGCCAGGAAGCGGGAGGCTACGAGCAGTACTTC. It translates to CASRALRGRQEAGGYEQYF.

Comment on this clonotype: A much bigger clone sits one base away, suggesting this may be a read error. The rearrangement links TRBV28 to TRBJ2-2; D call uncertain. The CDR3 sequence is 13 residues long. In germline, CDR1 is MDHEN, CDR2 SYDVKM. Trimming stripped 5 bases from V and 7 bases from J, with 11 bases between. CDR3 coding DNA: TGTGCCAGCAGTCTCCCTTCCGGCGGGGAGCTGTTTTTT. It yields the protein CASSLPSGGELFF.

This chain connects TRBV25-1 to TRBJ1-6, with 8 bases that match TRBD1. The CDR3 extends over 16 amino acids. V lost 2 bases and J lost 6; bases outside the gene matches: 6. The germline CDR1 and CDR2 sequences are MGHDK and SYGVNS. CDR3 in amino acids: CASSELGRGRNSPLHF. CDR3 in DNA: TGTGCCAGCAGTGAACTAGGCAGGGGGCGTAATTCACCCCTCCACTTT.

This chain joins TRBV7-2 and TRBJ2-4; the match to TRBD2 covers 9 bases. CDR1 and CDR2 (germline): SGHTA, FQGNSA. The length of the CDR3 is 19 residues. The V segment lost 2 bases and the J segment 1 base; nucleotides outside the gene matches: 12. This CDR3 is CASSLRGAGGPMAKNIQYF. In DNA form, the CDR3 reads TGTGCCAGCAGCTTAAGAGGTGCGGGAGGGCCGATGGCCAAAAACATTCAGTACTTC.